This entry features one T cell receptor beta chain sequence. The data were obtained in a study of cytomegalovirus exposure and HLA in healthy donors. In the PCR, 60 Vbeta and 13 Jbeta primers were used. Sequenced by immunoSEQ multiplex PCR; TCRdb stores in-frame clones only, minus some. The table shows 55,000 to 80,000 clones, with around 75% occurring only once. V was trimmed by 7 bases and J by 4 bases, leaving 13 bases between them. The CDR3 consists of 13 residues. In germline, CDR1 is LNHDA, CDR2 SQIVND (reference sequence). Sequencing was carried out using PBMCs. V and J are TRBV19 and TRBJ1-2, with D possibly being TRBD1 (6 bases). The sequence was obtained from a woman aged 25 to 45 in good health and CMV-seropositive. CDR3 sequence (DNA): TGTGCCAGTACCATAACCAGGGGCTATGGCTACACCTTC. This gives the protein CASTITRGYGYTF. Full variable domain (missing parts from reference TRBV19 and TRBJ1-2): DGGITQSPKYLFRKEGQNVTLSCEQNLNHDAMYWYRQDPGQGLRLIYYSQIVNDFQKGDIAEGYSVSREKKESFPLTVTSAQKNPTAFYLCASTITRGYGYTFGSGTRLTVV.